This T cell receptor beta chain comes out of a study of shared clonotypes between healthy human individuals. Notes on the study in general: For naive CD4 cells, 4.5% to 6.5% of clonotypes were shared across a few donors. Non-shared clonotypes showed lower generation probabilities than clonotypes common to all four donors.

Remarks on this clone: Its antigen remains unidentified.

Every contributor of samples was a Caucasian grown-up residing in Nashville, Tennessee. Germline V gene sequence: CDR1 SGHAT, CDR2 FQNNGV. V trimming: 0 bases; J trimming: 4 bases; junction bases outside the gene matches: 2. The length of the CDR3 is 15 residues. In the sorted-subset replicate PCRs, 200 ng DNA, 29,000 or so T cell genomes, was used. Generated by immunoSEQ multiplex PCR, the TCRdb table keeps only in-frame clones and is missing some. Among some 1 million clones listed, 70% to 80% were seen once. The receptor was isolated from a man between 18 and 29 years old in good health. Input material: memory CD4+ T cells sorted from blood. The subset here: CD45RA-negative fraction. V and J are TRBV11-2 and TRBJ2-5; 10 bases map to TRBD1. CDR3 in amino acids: CASSLDGQGGETQYF. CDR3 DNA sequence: TGTGCCAGCAGCTTAGACGGACAGGGGGGAGAGACCCAGTACTTC.